One and the same sample provided the 21 T cell receptor beta chains below, sequenced in a study of cytomegalovirus exposure and HLA in healthy donors. Amplification used 60 Vbeta primers and 13 Jbeta primers. Clones were read by immunoSEQ multiplex PCR, and TCRdb kept only the in-frame ones, dropping some. This table has around 180,000 clones, roughly 85% appearing once. Specimen: PBMCs. The receptors derive from a woman between 40 and 50 years old in good health and CMV-seronegative.

V usage is TRBV7-9 and J usage is TRBJ1-3; D is unresolved. With 8 bases removed from V and 0 bases from J, the gap between germline ends came to 20 bases. The length of the CDR3 is 17 residues. Germline CDR1 SEHNR, CDR2 FQNEAQ (reference sequence). The CDR3 nucleotides are TGTGCCAGCCCCCCCCGCGGGGAACCCTCCTCTGGAAACACCATATATTTT. This translates into CASPPRGEPSSGNTIYF.

The chain has TRBV2 and TRBJ1-2; D ambiguous. The V and J ends lost 7 bases and 7 bases respectively, with 16 bases between them. CDR1 is SNHLY and CDR2 is FYNNEI in the germline V gene. CDR3 length: 13 amino acids. CDR3 nucleotide sequence: TGTGCCAGCAAACCGGAAGGAGGGTCTGGCTACACCTTC. Protein product: CASKPEGGSGYTF.

This sequence joins TRBV2 and TRBJ1-4, with 8 bases lining up with TRBD1. CDR1 SNHLY and CDR2 FYNNEI come from the germline V gene. The CDR3 is 15 residues long. V shed 5 bases and J 3 bases; nucleotides not matched to a gene: 5. The CDR3 sequence is CASSHRTGPNEKLFF. The CDR3 DNA sequence: TGTGCCAGCAGTCATCGGACAGGGCCTAATGAAAAACTGTTTTTT.

V and J are TRBV6-4 and TRBJ2-7, with 9 bases identical to TRBD2. The CDR3 has 14 residues. Per germline, CDR1 MRHNA and CDR2 SNTAGT. The V segment lost 2 bases and the J segment 2 bases; nucleotides outside the gene matches: 1. CDR3: CASSDIAGAYEQYF. The CDR3 region has the DNA TGTGCCAGCAGTGACATAGCGGGGGCCTACGAGCAGTACTTC.

Worth noting for this clone: This sample includes further DNA sequences coding for the same CDR3. The chain recombines TRBV6-1 with TRBJ1-5; D is unclear. The CDR3 spans 13 residues. CDR1 and CDR2 (germline): MNHNS, SASEGT. V dropped 1 base and J dropped 7 bases, with 8 bases sitting between them. The CDR3 region has the DNA TGTGCCAGCAGTGAAGGAGGCCGCCAGCCCCAGCATTTT. It encodes CASSEGGRQPQHF.

This clone has only a few counts. The chain is built from TRBV6-4 and TRBJ2-1; 7 nucleotides agree with TRBD2. This CDR3 comprises 15 residues. J was trimmed by 8 bases and V by 2 bases; bases with no gene match: 9. Germline loops: CDR1 MRHNA, CDR2 SNTAGT. As DNA, the CDR3 is TGTGCCAGCAGTGACGCCGGCGGGAGCAGCGATGAGCAGTTCTTC. The encoded protein is CASSDAGGSSDEQFF.

This clone appeared once. J is TRBJ1-1 and V is TRBV27, with D maybe TRBD1 (6 bases). The germline V gene encodes CDR1 MNHEY and CDR2 SMNVEV (reference sequence). This CDR3 spans 12 amino acids. Between the trimmed V and J ends, which lost 8 bases and 7 bases, there was a span of 14 bases. CDR3 residues: CASRTGLGEAFF. The CDR3 nucleotides read TGTGCCAGCCGAACAGGGTTGGGTGAAGCTTTCTTT.

This rearrangement joins TRBV28 to TRBJ1-5; TRBD1 might be the D (5 bases). Germline V gives CDR1 MDHEN, CDR2 SYDVKM. V was pared by 6 bases and J by 0 bases, with 18 bases between. CDR3 length: 17 residues. CDR3 bases: TGTGCCAGCAGGGACAACGCGGGACTGTATAGCAATCAGCCCCAGCATTTT. Protein: CASRDNAGLYSNQPQHF.

V is TRBV6-1 and J is TRBJ1-1, with TRBD1 as a possible D gene (6 bases). In germline, CDR1 is MNHNS, CDR2 SASEGT. V dropped 3 bases and J dropped 1 base, with 18 bases sitting between them. The CDR3 has 17 residues. The CDR3 spells CASSDFLRGGWNTEAFF. CDR3 bases: TGTGCCAGCAGTGATTTTCTGAGGGGGGGTTGGAACACTGAAGCTTTCTTT.

The count of this clone is one. The chain carries TRBV4-3 and TRBJ2-3, with 11 bases matching TRBD2. This CDR3 spans 16 amino acids. V gave up 1 base and J gave up 4 bases; unmatched junction bases: 4. Germline CDR1 is LGHNA and CDR2 is YSLEER. The CDR3 sequence is CASSQVAGGGADTQYF. The CDR3 nucleotides read TGCGCCAGCAGCCAAGTAGCGGGAGGGGGCGCAGATACGCAGTATTTT.

In its sample, this clone was seen once. CDR3 amino acids: CASSLVGPRGNEQFF. In DNA, the CDR3 is TGTGCCAGCAGCTTAGTTGGCCCCCGGGGCAATGAGCAGTTCTTC. The rearrangement joins TRBV7-9 to TRBJ2-1, with D tentatively TRBD2 (5 bases). Trimming took off 1 base at V and 6 bases at J, with 13 bases between the two ends. The CDR3 contains 15 residues. CDR1 is SEHNR, CDR2 FQNEAQ, per germline (reference sequence).

The rearrangement links TRBV11-2 to TRBJ2-1; TRBD2 aligns across 8 bases. V dropped 3 bases and J dropped 0; count of bases not matched to a gene: 1. CDR3 length: 15 amino acids. Looked up from germline, CDR1 is SGHAT and CDR2 is FQNNGV. CDR3 loop: CASSLGTSSYNEQFF. DNA for the CDR3: TGTGCCAGCAGCTTGGGGACTAGCTCCTACAATGAGCAGTTCTTC.

The J gene is TRBJ1-2, the V gene TRBV7-2; D uncertain. Trimming removed 0 bases from V and 4 bases from J, with 12 bases in between. The germline gives CDR1 SGHTA, CDR2 FQGNSA. This CDR3 has 15 amino acids. CDR3 DNA: TGTGCCAGCAGCTTAGCGATCACAGACCCCTATGGCTACACCTTC. It codes for CASSLAITDPYGYTF.

The chain uses TRBV10-3 and TRBJ2-5; TRBD2 aligns across 14 bases. This CDR3 contains 15 residues. In germline, CDR1 is ENHRY, CDR2 SYGVKD. Trimming took 6 bases from V and 5 from J; bases not matched to a gene: 5. The CDR3 DNA follows: TGTGCCATCAGGACCGGGACTAGCGGGAGTGAGACCCAGTACTTC. This translates into CAIRTGTSGSETQYF.

V gene TRBV7-9 combines with J gene TRBJ1-6, with D hard to call. Germline V lookup: CDR1 SEHNR, CDR2 FQNEAQ (reference sequence). The CDR3 has 14 amino acids. Trimming stripped 2 bases from V and 8 bases from J, with 10 bases between. CDR3 sequence: CASSLRVEDSPLHF. The CDR3 DNA is TGTGCCAGCAGCTTACGGGTTGAGGATTCACCCCTCCACTTT.

This chain links TRBV9 with TRBJ2-7; D gene unclear. The CDR3 runs to 16 residues. The germline CDR1 and CDR2 sequences are SGDLS and YYNGEE. V was clipped by 5 bases and J by 0 bases, with 18 bases between them. CDR3 DNA sequence: TGTGCCAGCAGTCGAGAGCCCCCACCAAACTCCTACGAGCAGTACTTC. Translation: CASSREPPPNSYEQYF.

This clone was found a few times. V usage is TRBV5-6 and J usage is TRBJ2-7; D remains unclear. The V and J ends lost 4 bases and 2 bases respectively, with 10 bases between them. The CDR3 runs 13 residues. CDR1 and CDR2 (germline): SGHDT, YYEEEE. The CDR3 loop is CASSRPQTYEQYF. The CDR3 nucleotides are TGTGCCAGCAGCCGGCCACAGACCTACGAGCAGTACTTC.

This sequence joins TRBV5-1 and TRBJ2-7, with 8 bases lining up with TRBD2. Trimming took 0 bases from V and 1 from J; bases not matched to a gene: 3. CDR1 and CDR2 from the germline V gene are SGHRS and YFSETQ. The length of the CDR3 is 15 residues. This chain's CDR3 is CASSLEPSGSYEQYF. CDR3 nucleotide sequence: TGCGCCAGCAGCTTGGAGCCTAGCGGGTCCTACGAGCAGTACTTC. Using reference TRBV5-1 and TRBJ2-7 for the parts outside the CDR3, the full variable domain is KAGVTQTPRYLIKTRGQQVTLSCSPISGHRSVSWYQQTPGQGLQFLFEYFSETQRNKGNFPGRFSGRQFSNSRSEMNVSTLELGDSALYLCASSLEPSGSYEQYFGPGTRLTVT.

This clone was detected only once. The V gene is TRBV5-4, the J gene TRBJ2-2, with 8 bases identical to TRBD2. Losses at the gene ends were 4 bases for V and 3 bases for J; bases not matched to a gene: 8. The CDR3 spans 16 residues. Germline CDR1 SGHNT, CDR2 YYREEE (reference sequence). The CDR3 is CASSPGGGGYTGELFF. CDR3 in DNA: TGTGCCAGCAGCCCCGGGGGGGGCGGTTACACCGGGGAGCTGTTTTTT.

The V gene is TRBV5-1, the J gene TRBJ1-2; 10 bases are a match to TRBD1. Germline CDR1 SGHRS, CDR2 YFSETQ. J was trimmed by 8 bases and V by 0 bases; bases with no gene match: 10. The CDR3 extends over 16 amino acids. The CDR3 sequence: CASSLDLGGQGKGYTF. Here the CDR3 DNA reads TGCGCCAGCAGCTTGGATCTTGGGGGACAGGGGAAGGGCTACACCTTC.

This chain links TRBV5-8 with TRBJ2-1, with a weak D call TRBD2 (6 bases). The CDR3 runs to 14 residues. V gave up 4 bases and J gave up 2 bases, with 10 bases separating them. Germline CDR1 reads SGHTS; CDR2 reads YDEGEE. The CDR3 region has the DNA TGTGCCAGCAGCCCGGGAGCGGCCTACAATGAGCAGTTCTTC. This translates into CASSPGAAYNEQFF.